Included here is one T cell receptor beta chain sequence, with context. No antigen is known for it. Per-base quality was not reported, and no clone a single base away is much larger than it. As encoded in the germline V gene, CDR1 is MRHNA while CDR2 is SNTAGT. V is trimmed back by 1 base and J by 4 bases, and the junction contains 4 bases that no gene match accounts for. The CDR3 has 16 amino acids, counting the end cysteine and phenylalanine. CDR3 DNA only is kept here, 48 bases in frame from base 1. Sequencing was carried out with an Illumina HiSeq 1500. TCRdb ran its own pipeline on the public reads, namely fastp trimming at Q25 and MiXCR clone calling, and kept in-frame beta chains. Rows are combined by CDR3 protein, so each entry shows the most common genes and DNA. This sample comprises 900,000 to 950,000 distinct CDR3 sequences, approximately 31% of them detected only once. Of the sample, 13% falls within the top ten clones.

These data come from a study of T cell repertoires in cytomegalovirus infection (dated by TCRdb to 2018 to 2020). A note on the overall study: Recently identified HLA-C-restricted CMV epitopes, whose presentation resists viral immunomodulation, were targeted by peptide stimulations together with well-studied HLA-B-restricted epitopes. Donor HLA type was relevant to the analysis, because carriage of CMV infection together with the matching HLA type was indicated by public TCR beta signatures. The study at large found these results: In the ex vivo response, HLA-C-restricted CMV-specific TCR beta clonotypes were dominant, and in two of eight donors the single most frequent clonotype came from this HLA-C-restricted group. Carriers of CMV infection plus the relevant HLA type were discriminated by the cumulative frequency of public TCR beta family members in the study cohort and in an independent roughly 400-donor cohort.

The meaning of the sample's treatment or condition label: in vitro stimulation with specific CMV peptide epitopes to enrich CMV-specific T cells. The chain couples TRBV6-4 to TRBJ2-2; 9 nucleotides in the junction match TRBD1. Source: cultured CD8+ T cells from PBMCs, taken from culture after CMV antigen stimulation. This clonotype was sampled from a human donor in good health (CMV status not recorded). Some clones in this sample may be carry-over from other donors' samples. Here the CDR3 is given as CASSDWGTGSTGELFF. The DNA reads TGTGCCAGCAGTGACTGGGGGACAGGGAGCACCGGGGAGCTGTTTTTT.